The TCR beta chain described here comes from a study of blood T cell repertoires in COVID-19. Overall study: Material from acute and convalescent COVID-19 was sourced from the United States, Italy and Spain. PBMCs, B-cell-depleted T cells, or T cells provided the cDNA or gDNA that made up the material.

Everyone who took part was roughly 18 to 89 years old, and they came from 24 US areas. V was trimmed by 2 bases and J by 3 bases, leaving 5 bases between them. Germline assignment: CDR1 WSHSY and CDR2 SAAADI. The CDR3 is 13 residues long. Assay: immunoSEQ multiplex PCR; the TCRdb copy retains only in-frame clones and omits some. The sample includes some 340,000 clones, around 86% of them seen just once. Material for sequencing was PBMCs or T cells enriched from blood (not recorded which). The TCR sequence derives from a woman aged 45-65 years who had recovered from COVID-19. V is TRBV10-2 and J is TRBJ1-3; D remains unclear. The CDR3 nucleotides are TGCGCCAGCAGTGAGGCGGTTGGAAACACCATATATTTT. Protein sequence: CASSEAVGNTIYF.